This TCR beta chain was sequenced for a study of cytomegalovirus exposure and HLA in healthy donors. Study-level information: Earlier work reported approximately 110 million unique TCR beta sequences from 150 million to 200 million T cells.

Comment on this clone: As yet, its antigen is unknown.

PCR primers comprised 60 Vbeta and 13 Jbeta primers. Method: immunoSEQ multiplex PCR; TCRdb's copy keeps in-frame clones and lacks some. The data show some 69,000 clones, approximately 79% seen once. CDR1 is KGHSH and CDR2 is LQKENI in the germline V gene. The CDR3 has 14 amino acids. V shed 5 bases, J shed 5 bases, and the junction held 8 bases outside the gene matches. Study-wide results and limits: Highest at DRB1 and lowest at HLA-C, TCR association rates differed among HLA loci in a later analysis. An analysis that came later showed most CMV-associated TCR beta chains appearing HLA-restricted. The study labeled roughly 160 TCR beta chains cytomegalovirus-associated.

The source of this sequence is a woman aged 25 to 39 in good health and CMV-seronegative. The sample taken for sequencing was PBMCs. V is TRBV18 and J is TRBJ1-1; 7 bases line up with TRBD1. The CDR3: CASSYTGVGTEAFF. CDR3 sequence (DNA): TGTGCCAGCTCATACACAGGGGTGGGTACTGAAGCTTTCTTT.